This T cell receptor beta chain was obtained from a study of T cell repertoires in cytomegalovirus infection. Turning to the study itself: It was the public TCR beta signatures that indicated both CMV infection and matching HLA type. Study results and caveats: The ex vivo response was dominated by HLA-C-restricted CMV-specific TCR beta clonotypes. Carriage of CMV together with the relevant HLA was identifiable through cumulative public TCR beta family frequency.

The CDR3 has 15 amino acids. Germline loops: CDR1 MGHRA, CDR2 YSYEKL. V gave up 6 bases and J gave up 1 base; unmatched junction bases: 4. Of note for this clonotype: Antigen: not known.

Using its own MiXCR run on the reads, TCRdb lists one record per CDR3 protein. The sample has approximately 500,000 distinct CDR3 sequences; approximately 15% are singletons. This clonotype was obtained from a human donor in good health (CMV status not recorded). Some clones in this sample may be carry-over from other donors' samples. V usage is TRBV4-1 and J usage is TRBJ2-3; 10 bases fit TRBD2. The sequenced sample consisted of CD8+ T cells from PBMCs. CDR3 coding DNA: TGCGCCAGCAGACCTCTAGCGGGGGGCACAGATACGCAGTATTTT. Its translation: CASRPLAGGTDTQYF.